This is a list of T cell receptor beta chains from one sample in a study of cytomegalovirus exposure and HLA in healthy donors. Some clones are missing from TCRdb's copy, which holds only in-frame ones; the method was immunoSEQ multiplex PCR. The repertoire holds around 71,000 clones, with roughly 64% as singletons. Sequenced: PBMCs. These receptors originate from a man between 25 and 39 years old in good health and CMV-seropositive. Each CDR3 is given with its conserved first and last residue. The D gene is left open where the match is weak. For some rows the clone size is stated as once, few or many, or as a class when expanded; others skip it.

j_call: TRBJ1-4; v_call: TRBV15; d_call: TRBD1; clone_size: .; cdr3_aa: CATSRDNSGGSEKLFF; cdr3_nt: TGTGCCACCAGCAGAGATAATTCAGGGGGTAGCGAAAAACTGTTTTTT
j_call: TRBJ2-2; v_call: TRBV4-1; d_call: .; clone_size: .; cdr3_aa: CASSRQGTGELFF; cdr3_nt: TGCGCCAGCAGCCGGCAGGGGACCGGGGAGCTGTTTTTT
j_call: TRBJ2-3; v_call: TRBV7-6; d_call: .; clone_size: .; cdr3_aa: CASSLGAGRTDTQYF; cdr3_nt: TGTGCCAGCAGCTTAGGGGCGGGACGCACAGATACGCAGTATTTT
j_call: TRBJ1-3; v_call: TRBV6-1; d_call: .; clone_size: .; cdr3_aa: CASSRQSSGNTIYF; cdr3_nt: TGTGCCAGCAGTCGACAGAGCTCTGGAAACACCATATATTTT
j_call: TRBJ1-5; v_call: TRBV7-2; d_call: .; clone_size: .; cdr3_aa: CASSLEHSNQPQHF; cdr3_nt: TGTGCCAGCAGCTTAGAACATAGCAATCAGCCCCAGCATTTT
j_call: TRBJ1-5; v_call: TRBV7-6; d_call: TRBD1; clone_size: .; cdr3_aa: CASSFGDRGNQPQHF; cdr3_nt: TGTGCCAGCAGCTTTGGGGACAGGGGCAATCAGCCCCAGCATTTT
j_call: TRBJ2-1; v_call: TRBV6-5; d_call: TRBD2; clone_size: few; cdr3_aa: CASSWGGSVGRNEQFF; cdr3_nt: TGTGCCAGCAGTTGGGGGGGGTCGGTAGGGCGCAATGAGCAGTTCTTC
j_call: TRBJ2-5; v_call: TRBV5-6; d_call: .; clone_size: few; cdr3_aa: CASSPGGGGSETQYF; cdr3_nt: TGTGCCAGCAGCCCGGGGGGCGGAGGGTCCGAGACCCAGTACTTC
j_call: TRBJ2-7; v_call: TRBV19; d_call: TRBD1; clone_size: few; cdr3_aa: CASSIAQGRREQYF; cdr3_nt: TGTGCCAGTAGTATAGCACAGGGGCGTCGCGAGCAGTACTTC
j_call: TRBJ2-2; v_call: TRBV29-1; d_call: TRBD2; clone_size: .; cdr3_aa: CSVGRGTSGRAGELFF; cdr3_nt: TGCAGCGTTGGAAGAGGGACTAGCGGGAGGGCCGGGGAGCTGTTTTTT
j_call: TRBJ2-1; v_call: TRBV6-1; d_call: .; clone_size: .; cdr3_aa: CASSEAGGEQFF; cdr3_nt: TGTGCCAGCAGTGAAGCCGGCGGAGAGCAGTTCTTC
j_call: TRBJ2-1; v_call: TRBV5-1; d_call: .; clone_size: few; cdr3_aa: CASSLDSGSYNEQFF; cdr3_nt: TGCGCCAGCAGCTTGGATTCGGGGTCATACAATGAGCAGTTCTTC
j_call: TRBJ2-7; v_call: TRBV12-5; d_call: TRBD1; clone_size: few; cdr3_aa: CASGLVLGQGPHEQYF; cdr3_nt: TGTGCTAGTGGTTTGGTACTGGGACAGGGTCCCCACGAGCAGTACTTC
j_call: TRBJ1-3; v_call: TRBV18; d_call: .; clone_size: once; cdr3_aa: CASSPKTFSGNTIYF; cdr3_nt: TGTGCCAGCTCACCAAAAACTTTCTCTGGAAACACCATATATTTT
j_call: TRBJ2-1; v_call: TRBV4-3; d_call: .; clone_size: .; cdr3_aa: CASSQAPPGSSYNEQFF; cdr3_nt: TGCGCCAGCAGCCAAGCCCCCCCGGGAAGCTCCTACAATGAGCAGTTCTTC
j_call: TRBJ1-2; v_call: TRBV7-2; d_call: .; clone_size: .; cdr3_aa: CASSLAVSDYGYTF; cdr3_nt: TGTGCCAGCAGCTTAGCGGTGTCGGACTATGGCTACACCTTC
j_call: TRBJ2-5; v_call: TRBV18; d_call: TRBD2; clone_size: .; cdr3_aa: CASSPGLAAETQYF; cdr3_nt: TGTGCCAGCTCACCTGGACTAGCGGCAGAGACCCAGTACTTC
j_call: TRBJ1-1; v_call: TRBV6-1; d_call: .; clone_size: few; cdr3_aa: CASSLGVHTEAFF; cdr3_nt: TGTGCCAGCAGTTTAGGGGTGCACACTGAAGCTTTCTTT
j_call: TRBJ2-7; v_call: TRBV30; d_call: .; clone_size: .; cdr3_aa: CAWSVPGEEQYF; cdr3_nt: TGTGCCTGGAGTGTACCAGGGGAAGAGCAGTACTTC
j_call: TRBJ1-2; v_call: TRBV7-2; d_call: TRBD1; clone_size: .; cdr3_aa: CASRHPGQGFDGYTF; cdr3_nt: TGTGCCAGCAGGCACCCGGGACAGGGTTTTGATGGCTACACCTTC
j_call: TRBJ1-1; v_call: TRBV29-1; d_call: TRBD1; clone_size: .; cdr3_aa: CSIGAGQGVTEAFF; cdr3_nt: TGCAGCATCGGTGCGGGACAGGGGGTCACTGAAGCTTTCTTT
j_call: TRBJ2-7; v_call: TRBV7-9; d_call: .; clone_size: .; cdr3_aa: CASSLMGPEASEQYF; cdr3_nt: TGTGCCAGCAGCTTAATGGGGCCCGAAGCCTCCGAGCAGTACTTC
j_call: TRBJ1-5; v_call: TRBV6-5; d_call: .; clone_size: .; cdr3_aa: CASSYSAGNQPQHF; cdr3_nt: TGTGCCAGCAGTTACTCGGCAGGAAATCAGCCCCAGCATTTT
j_call: TRBJ2-7; v_call: TRBV4-2; d_call: .; clone_size: few; cdr3_aa: CASSQDLEGADEQYF; cdr3_nt: TGTGCCAGCAGCCAAGATCTGGAGGGGGCTGACGAGCAGTACTTC
j_call: TRBJ1-2; v_call: TRBV5-1; d_call: .; clone_size: .; cdr3_aa: CASSVAGVNYGYTF; cdr3_nt: TGCGCCAGCAGCGTTGCGGGGGTTAACTATGGCTACACCTTC
j_call: TRBJ1-1; v_call: TRBV21-1; d_call: .; clone_size: few; cdr3_aa: CASSIEKTEAFF; cdr3_nt: TGTGCCAGCAGCATAGAGAAGACTGAAGCTTTCTTT
j_call: TRBJ1-1; v_call: TRBV6-1; d_call: .; clone_size: .; cdr3_aa: CASTPRGSGNTEAFF; cdr3_nt: TGTGCCAGCACTCCCCGGGGAAGTGGGAACACTGAAGCTTTCTTT
j_call: TRBJ2-7; v_call: TRBV28; d_call: .; clone_size: .; cdr3_aa: CASWRATGEQYF; cdr3_nt: TGTGCCTCCTGGAGGGCAACGGGGGAGCAGTACTTC
j_call: TRBJ1-1; v_call: TRBV25-1; d_call: TRBD1; clone_size: once; cdr3_aa: CASSDGQGIEAFF; cdr3_nt: TGTGCCAGCAGTGACGGACAGGGGATTGAAGCTTTCTTT
j_call: TRBJ2-7; v_call: TRBV11-2; d_call: .; clone_size: few; cdr3_aa: CASSLAPPTVEQYF; cdr3_nt: TGTGCCAGCAGCTTAGCCCCTCCAACGGTCGAGCAGTACTTC
j_call: TRBJ1-1; v_call: TRBV19; d_call: .; clone_size: .; cdr3_aa: CASSSQGRGGPEAFF; cdr3_nt: TGTGCCAGTAGTTCCCAGGGACGGGGGGGACCCGAAGCTTTCTTT
j_call: TRBJ2-5; v_call: TRBV6-5; d_call: .; clone_size: .; cdr3_aa: CASSYGRRPNQETQYF; cdr3_nt: TGTGCCAGCAGTTACGGGCGAAGACCAAATCAAGAGACCCAGTACTTC
j_call: TRBJ2-1; v_call: TRBV29-1; d_call: TRBD2; clone_size: .; cdr3_aa: CSVSGTSYEQFF; cdr3_nt: TGCAGCGTTAGTGGGACTAGCTATGAGCAGTTCTTC
j_call: TRBJ2-7; v_call: TRBV27; d_call: .; clone_size: .; cdr3_aa: CASSLSTVSEQYF; cdr3_nt: TGTGCCAGCAGTTTATCGACGGTTAGCGAGCAGTACTTC
j_call: TRBJ2-2; v_call: TRBV27; d_call: TRBD2; clone_size: .; cdr3_aa: CASSQSGGELAGELFF; cdr3_nt: TGTGCCAGCAGTCAAAGCGGGGGTGAACTCGCCGGGGAGCTGTTTTTT
j_call: TRBJ2-1; v_call: TRBV28; d_call: TRBD2; clone_size: .; cdr3_aa: CASSQPSGRVNEQFF; cdr3_nt: TGTGCCAGCAGCCAACCTAGCGGGAGGGTAAATGAGCAGTTCTTC
j_call: TRBJ1-5; v_call: TRBV6-6; d_call: TRBD1; clone_size: few; cdr3_aa: CASSGQGKSPQHF; cdr3_nt: TGTGCCAGCAGTGGACAGGGAAAATCACCCCAGCATTTT
j_call: TRBJ1-5; v_call: TRBV11-2; d_call: .; clone_size: once; cdr3_aa: CASSLDGNNQPQHF; cdr3_nt: TGTGCCAGCAGCCTCGACGGGAACAATCAGCCCCAGCATTTT
j_call: TRBJ2-1; v_call: TRBV23-1; d_call: TRBD2; clone_size: .; cdr3_aa: CASSQSSGGAYNEQFF; cdr3_nt: TGCGCCAGCAGTCAATCTAGCGGGGGGGCCTACAATGAGCAGTTCTTC
j_call: TRBJ2-7; v_call: TRBV2; d_call: .; clone_size: .; cdr3_aa: CASSVAWGDEQYF; cdr3_nt: TGTGCCAGCAGTGTGGCTTGGGGGGACGAGCAGTACTTC
j_call: TRBJ1-4; v_call: TRBV4-1; d_call: TRBD1; clone_size: .; cdr3_aa: CASSQAGTVWGKKLFF; cdr3_nt: TGCGCCAGCAGCCAAGCAGGGACAGTGTGGGGAAAAAAACTGTTTTTT
j_call: TRBJ2-5; v_call: TRBV18; d_call: .; clone_size: .; cdr3_aa: CASSPIQADKTQYF; cdr3_nt: TGTGCCAGCTCACCAATACAGGCGGATAAGACCCAGTACTTC
j_call: TRBJ1-6; v_call: TRBV5-4; d_call: .; clone_size: few; cdr3_aa: CASSSPSPKPSPLHF; cdr3_nt: TGTGCCAGCAGCTCGCCAAGCCCAAAACCTTCACCCCTCCACTTT
j_call: TRBJ1-1; v_call: TRBV29-1; d_call: TRBD1; clone_size: few; cdr3_aa: CSGGQGGSEAFF; cdr3_nt: TGCAGCGGTGGACAGGGGGGTAGTGAAGCTTTCTTT
j_call: TRBJ1-1; v_call: TRBV2; d_call: TRBD1; clone_size: few; cdr3_aa: CASTMDRAEAF; cdr3_nt: TGTGCCAGCACCATGGACAGGGCAGAGGCCTTT
j_call: TRBJ2-7; v_call: TRBV29-1; d_call: .; clone_size: .; cdr3_aa: CSVTSTTYEQYF; cdr3_nt: TGCAGCGTAACTAGCACTACCTACGAGCAGTACTTC
j_call: TRBJ2-2; v_call: TRBV5-1; d_call: TRBD2; clone_size: .; cdr3_aa: CASSVLAGGGNTGELFF; cdr3_nt: TGCGCCAGCAGCGTCCTAGCGGGAGGCGGTAACACCGGGGAGCTGTTTTTT
j_call: TRBJ2-5; v_call: TRBV28; d_call: TRBD1; clone_size: .; cdr3_aa: CASSTRQGGGETQYF; cdr3_nt: TGTGCCAGCAGTACACGACAGGGGGGAGGAGAGACCCAGTACTTC
j_call: TRBJ1-4; v_call: TRBV7-2; d_call: TRBD1; clone_size: .; cdr3_aa: CASSYRSGTGRFVEKLFF; cdr3_nt: TGTGCCAGCAGCTACCGAAGCGGGACAGGTAGATTCGTAGAAAAACTGTTTTTT
j_call: TRBJ2-7; v_call: TRBV7-2; d_call: TRBD2; clone_size: .; cdr3_aa: CASRPTGGHEQYF; cdr3_nt: TGTGCCAGCAGGCCCACGGGGGGGCACGAGCAGTACTTC
j_call: TRBJ2-3; v_call: TRBV6-5; d_call: TRBD2; clone_size: .; cdr3_aa: CASTASGRYDTQYF; cdr3_nt: TGTGCCAGCACGGCTAGCGGGAGGTACGATACGCAGTATTTT
j_call: TRBJ2-1; v_call: TRBV28; d_call: TRBD1; clone_size: .; cdr3_aa: CASTPGTGNYNEQFF; cdr3_nt: TGTGCCAGCACCCCCGGGACAGGGAACTACAATGAGCAGTTCTTC
j_call: TRBJ2-7; v_call: TRBV11-2; d_call: .; clone_size: few; cdr3_aa: CASTPDFVAYEQYF; cdr3_nt: TGTGCCAGCACCCCGGACTTCGTAGCCTACGAGCAGTACTTC